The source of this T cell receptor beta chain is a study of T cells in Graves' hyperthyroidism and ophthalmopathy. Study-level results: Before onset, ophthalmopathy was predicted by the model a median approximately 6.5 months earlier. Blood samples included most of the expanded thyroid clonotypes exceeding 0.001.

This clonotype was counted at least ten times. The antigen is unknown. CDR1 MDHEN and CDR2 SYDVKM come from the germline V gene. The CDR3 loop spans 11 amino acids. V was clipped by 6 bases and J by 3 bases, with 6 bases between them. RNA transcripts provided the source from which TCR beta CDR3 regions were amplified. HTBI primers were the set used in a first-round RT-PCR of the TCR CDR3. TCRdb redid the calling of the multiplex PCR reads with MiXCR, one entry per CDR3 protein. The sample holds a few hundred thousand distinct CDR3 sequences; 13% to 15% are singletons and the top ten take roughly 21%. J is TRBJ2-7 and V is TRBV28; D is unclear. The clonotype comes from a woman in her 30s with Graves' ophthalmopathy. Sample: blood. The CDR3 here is CASSLNYEQYF. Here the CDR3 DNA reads TGTGCCAGCAGCCTAAACTACGAGCAGTACTTC.